These 24 T cell receptor beta chains were sequenced from one sample in a study of T-cell memory formation after mild COVID-19 (dated by TCRdb to the early 2020s). Library creation used 5' RACE. TCRdb lists the instrument as Illumina NovaSeq 6000. Through fastp at Q25 and MiXCR, TCRdb rebuilt clones from the public reads, retaining in-frame beta chains. Entries that share a CDR3 protein sequence are merged under the most common genes and DNA. The sample profile shows some 310,000 distinct CDR3 sequences; approximately 22% of them were found once. The ten largest clones represent 21% of the sample. The sample comprised PBMCs or a T cell subset sorted from them (not recorded which). The receptor set was obtained from a man aged 18-30 years who had mild COVID-19 (a few samples of this study predate the infection). The sample titles of this study are shuffled in the database, so cell type and time point are left out; the donor was told from shared clones.

CDR3 coding DNA: TGCAGTGCGACCCAGGGGGGGGCTCAGAACACTGAAGCTTTCTTT. It translates to CSATQGGAQNTEAFF. The rearrangement links TRBV20-1 to TRBJ1-1; TRBD1 matches at 7 bases. With 6 bases clipped from V and 1 base from J, the junction kept 11 bases outside the gene matches. From germline, CDR1 is DFQATT and CDR2 SNEGSKA (reference sequence). This CDR3 comprises 15 residues.

This chain joins TRBV6-4 and TRBJ1-3; TRBD1 matches 9 bases. The CDR3 is 17 amino acids. Germline-derived CDR1 and CDR2 are MRHNA and SNTAGT. V was pared by 0 bases and J by 4 bases, with 7 bases of the junction left unmatched. Written as DNA, the CDR3 is TGTGCCAGCAGTGACTCGATTGGGACAGGGAGAGGAAACACCATATATTTT. Protein: CASSDSIGTGRGNTIYF.

This clonotype was found a few times. The V and J genes are TRBV25-1 and TRBJ2-2, with D maybe TRBD1 (5 bases). The germline CDR1 and CDR2 sequences are MGHDK and SYGVNS. CDR3 length: 17 residues. Trimming pared 2 bases from V and 2 bases from J, leaving 15 bases between. CDR3 loop: CASSETRVTLNTGELFF. As DNA, the CDR3 is TGTGCCAGCAGTGAAACCAGGGTGACGCTAAACACCGGGGAGCTGTTTTTT.

The CDR3 sequence: CASSYPRFADTQYF. CDR3 in DNA: TGTGCCAGCAGCTACCCGAGGTTCGCAGATACGCAGTATTTT. The chain joins TRBV7-9 to TRBJ2-3; D is undetermined. CDR1 SEHNR and CDR2 FQNEAQ come from the germline V gene (reference sequence). This CDR3 region has 14 residues. Trimming pared 4 bases from V and 4 bases from J, leaving 12 bases between.

The chain uses TRBV12-3 or TRBV12-4 and TRBJ2-2, with D tentatively TRBD1 or TRBD2 (5 bases each). V gave up 8 bases and J gave up 6 bases, with 19 bases separating them. The length of the CDR3 is 15 residues. The CDR3 nucleotides are TGTGCCAGCGACCGGGACCCCGCATTTCCCGGGGAGCTGTTTTTT. Translation: CASDRDPAFPGELFF.

Ten or more counts support this clonotype. The chain uses TRBV7-6 and TRBJ1-6; D may be TRBD1 (5 bases). The CDR3 runs 16 residues. From germline, CDR1 is SGHVS and CDR2 FNYEAQ. V dropped 0 bases and J dropped 2 bases, with 8 bases sitting between them. The CDR3 DNA sequence: TGTGCCAGCAGCTTAGCTCGGGGACCCTATAATTCACCCCTCCACTTT. Translating it yields CASSLARGPYNSPLHF.

V gene TRBV9 combines with J gene TRBJ2-5; the D gene is possibly TRBD1 (6 bases). V dropped 0 bases and J dropped 4 bases, with 22 bases sitting between them. Germline assignment: CDR1 SGDLS and CDR2 YYNGEE. The CDR3 totals 18 residues. The CDR3 sequence is CASSVEDGGYQGSETQYF. CDR3 sequence (DNA): TGTGCCAGCAGCGTAGAGGATGGTGGTTACCAGGGGTCAGAGACCCAGTACTTC.

The sample holds a few counts of this clonotype. The chain couples TRBV7-2 to TRBJ1-1; tentative D call: TRBD1 (5 bases). CDR1 SGHTA and CDR2 FQGNSA come from the germline V gene. This CDR3 region has 14 residues. The V gene lost 3 bases and the J gene lost 4 bases, with 12 bases spanning the gap. For the CDR3, the DNA is TGTGCCAGCAGCTTCTTGGGGGGAAGCACTGAAGCTTTCTTT. The encoded protein is CASSFLGGSTEAFF.

The chain joins TRBV12-3 or TRBV12-4 to TRBJ1-2; D unresolved. The CDR3 has 12 amino acids. The V end was cut by 5 bases, the J end by 6 bases, with 10 bases between. The CDR3 here is CASSPGAHGYTF. CDR3 coding DNA: TGTGCCAGCAGTCCGGGTGCTCATGGCTACACCTTC.

This clonotype occurred a few times. The rearrangement uses TRBV6-1 and TRBJ1-4; D uncertain. Trimming took off 2 bases at V and 5 bases at J, with 18 bases between the two ends. Looked up from germline, CDR1 is MNHNS and CDR2 is SASEGT. This CDR3 is 17 amino acids long. CDR3 amino acids: CASSELPISKGNEKLFF. CDR3 coding DNA: TGTGCCAGCAGTGAACTCCCAATCTCGAAGGGAAATGAAAAACTGTTTTTT.

This clonotype came up a few times. The rearrangement joins TRBV11-2 to TRBJ2-1, with 11 bases matching TRBD2. V gave up 3 bases and J gave up 10 bases; unmatched junction bases: 5. Looked up from germline, CDR1 is SGHAT and CDR2 is FQNNGV. The CDR3 has 14 residues. CDR3 coding DNA: TGTGCCAGCAGCTTTAGCGGGGGGGCCGGAGAGCAGTTCTTC. Translated: CASSFSGGAGEQFF. Full variable domain (missing parts from reference TRBV11-2 and TRBJ2-1): EAGVAQSPRYKIIEKRQSVAFWCNPISGHATLYWYQQILGQGPKLLIQFQNNGVVDDSQLPKDRFSAERLKGVDSTLKIQPAKLEDSAVYLCASSFSGGAGEQFFGPGTRLTVL.

The V and J genes are TRBV10-3 and TRBJ1-5; D call uncertain. Germline CDR1 is ENHRY and CDR2 is SYGVKD. The V end lost 4 bases, the J end lost 3 bases, and 10 bases lay between the germline ends. This CDR3 comprises 14 residues. CDR3 residues: CAISVDGYNQPQHF. The DNA for the CDR3 is TGTGCCATCAGTGTAGACGGCTACAATCAGCCCCAGCATTTT.

This chain's CDR3 is CASSFWDSDPQETQYF. CDR3 nucleotides: TGCGCCAGCAGCTTCTGGGATTCGGACCCGCAAGAGACCCAGTACTTC. The chain links TRBV5-1 to TRBJ2-5, with D uncertain. Germline values: CDR1 SGHRS, CDR2 YFSETQ. V lost 2 bases and J lost 2, with 16 bases in between. The CDR3 covers 16 residues.

This sequence joins TRBV5-6 and TRBJ2-5; possible D gene TRBD1, 5 bases. V lost 4 bases and J lost 1, with 11 bases in between. This CDR3 contains 14 residues. Germline CDR1 and CDR2: SGHDT and YYEEEE. The DNA for the CDR3 is TGTGCCAGCAGCGGACCGGACATCCAAGAGACCCAGTACTTC. It specifies CASSGPDIQETQYF.

This clonotype was found a few times. The V gene is TRBV10-3, the J gene TRBJ1-3; D unclear. Trimming removed 11 bases at V and 1 base at J, with 6 bases between. The CDR3 length is 11 residues. Germline V gene data show CDR1 as ENHRY and CDR2 as SYGVKD. The CDR3 nucleotides are TGTGCCGCCCGATCTGGAAACACCATATATTTT. Residues: CAARSGNTIYF.

This chain uses TRBV5-1 with TRBJ2-7; TRBD2 is a possible D gene (5 bases). Germline V gene data show CDR1 as SGHRS and CDR2 as YFSETQ. The V end was cut by 0 bases, the J end by 3 bases, with 7 bases between. There are 13 residues in the CDR3. CDR3 nucleotide sequence: TGCGCCAGCAGCTTGGGTAGCGTCTACGAGCAGTACTTC. It encodes CASSLGSVYEQYF.

This clonotype was seen a single time. V usage is TRBV7-2 and J usage is TRBJ2-7; D call uncertain. Germline loops: CDR1 SGHTA, CDR2 FQGNSA. The CDR3 runs 11 residues. V was trimmed by 1 base and J by 5 bases, leaving 3 bases between them. The CDR3 region has the DNA TGTGCCAGCAGCTTAGTGGACGAGCAGTACGTC. It specifies CASSLVDEQYV.

This clonotype was seen a handful of times. The V and J genes are TRBV5-6 and TRBJ1-2; 7 nucleotides align to TRBD1. The CDR3 length is 16 residues. V shed 0 bases and J 3 bases; nucleotides not matched to a gene: 8. Germline assignment: CDR1 SGHDT and CDR2 YYEEEE. CDR3 protein: CASSLDGEGQYYGYTF. CDR3 nucleotide sequence: TGTGCCAGCAGCTTGGACGGTGAGGGACAGTACTATGGCTACACCTTC.

This clonotype has just a few counts. This chain joins TRBV6-2 or TRBV6-3 and TRBJ1-1; D remains ambiguous. Germline CDR1 is MNHEY and CDR2 is SVGEGT. The germline V and J ends were trimmed by 7 bases and 0 bases, with 9 bases remaining between them. The CDR3 is 13 amino acids. The CDR3 DNA follows: TGTGCCAGCAACCCGATCATGAACACTGAAGCTTTCTTT. Translated: CASNPIMNTEAFF.

This clonotype was counted between two and nine times. The V call is TRBV7-6, the J call TRBJ1-6; perhaps TRBD1 as D (5 bases). The CDR3 totals 14 residues. Trimming took 5 bases from V and 6 from J, leaving 11 bases between them. The V gene's germline CDR1 is SGHVS and CDR2 FNYEAQ. The CDR3 bases are TGTGCCAGCAGCCGGGGGGACGGTAATTCACCCCTCCACTTT. Translated, it gives CASSRGDGNSPLHF.

A few counts support this clonotype. V gene TRBV5-1 combines with J gene TRBJ1-1, with D maybe TRBD1 (5 bases). V gave up 3 bases and J gave up 9 bases, with 18 bases separating them. Germline CDR1 SGHRS, CDR2 YFSETQ. The CDR3 sequence is 14 residues long. This chain's CDR3 is CASSSDSRSLQAFF. As DNA, the CDR3 is TGCGCCAGCAGCTCAGACAGTCGGTCCCTACAAGCTTTCTTT.

The sample holds a few counts of this clonotype. The chain links TRBV6-5 to TRBJ1-2; TRBD1 agrees at 7 bases. V gave up 0 bases and J gave up 3 bases; unmatched junction bases: 7. CDR3 length equals 16 residues. Per germline, CDR1 MNHEY and CDR2 SVGAGI. The CDR3 nucleotides read TGTGCCAGCAGTTACTCACAGGGGCTGGATTACTATGGCTACACCTTC. It codes for CASSYSQGLDYYGYTF.

The DNA for the CDR3 is TGCAGTGCTAGAGTTCTAGGGGCAGGGAGCTATGGCTACACCTTC. Residues: CSARVLGAGSYGYTF. J is TRBJ1-2 and V is TRBV20-1; D is possibly TRBD1 (5 bases). V shed 1 base and J shed 4 bases, with 16 bases lying between them. CDR1 and CDR2 (germline): DFQATT, SNEGSKA (reference sequence). The CDR3 covers 15 residues.

The J gene is TRBJ2-5, the V gene TRBV29-1, with 11 bases identical to TRBD1. CDR1 SQVTM and CDR2 ANQGSEA come from the germline V gene. The CDR3 length is 15 residues. Unmatched junction bases numbered 10, after V lost 6 bases and J lost 4 bases. CDR3 residues: CSVGTGGVLRETQYF. The CDR3, as DNA: TGCAGCGTCGGGACAGGGGGGGTACTAAGAGAGACCCAGTACTTC.